The rows below give T cell receptor beta chains drawn from one sample of a study of early T cells in non-severe SARS-CoV-2 infection. TCRdb ran MiXCR on the 5' RACE reads and lists one entry per CDR3 protein. The sample shows just under 65,000 distinct CDR3 sequences, more than 5.5% of them seen only once. Sequencing used whole blood, obtained at baseline. The receptor source for this set is an adult who was a healthcare worker with PCR-confirmed SARS-CoV-2 infection or an uninfected control (not recorded which). CDR3s include the opening cysteine and the closing phenylalanine or tryptophan. The D gene is left open where the match is weak. Part of the rows lack a size; the others show once, few, many or a class for expanded clones.

D gene,V gene,clone size,J gene,CDR3 DNA,CDR3 protein
TRBD1,TRBV12-3/TRBV12-4,many,TRBJ1-1,TGTGCCAGCAGTTCACCCGGGACAGGGGGGAGTCAAGCTTTCTTT,CASSSPGTGGSQAFF
-,TRBV6-6,many,TRBJ2-7,TGTGCCAGCAGTTACTCGACCCGTGATTACGAGCAGTACTTC,CASSYSTRDYEQYF
-,TRBV4-3,-,TRBJ1-1,TGCGCCAGCAGCCAAGAGAGAACACTCGGCTACACTGAAGCTTTCTTT,CASSQERTLGYTEAFF
TRBD2,TRBV20-1,few,TRBJ2-7,TGCAGTGCTAGTGAGGGACTAGCGGGAATCTCCTACGAGCAGTACTTC,CSASEGLAGISYEQYF
TRBD1,TRBV18,few,TRBJ1-2,TGTGCCAGCTCACGTCCGGGACAGGGTGGCAACTATGGCTACACCTTC,CASSRPGQGGNYGYTF
-,TRBV4-1,-,TRBJ1-6,TGCGCCAGCAGCCAAGTGCCTAATTCACCCCTCCACTTT,CASSQVPNSPLHF
TRBD2,TRBV6-1,many,TRBJ2-1,TGTGCCAGCAGTTCACGCGCGGGAGGGCCAGGGGAGCAGTTCTTC,CASSSRAGGPGEQFF
-,TRBV18,-,TRBJ1-1,TGTGCCAGCTCAGGCCAGGAGACCACTGAAGCTTTCTTT,CASSGQETTEAFF
TRBD2,TRBV4-3,-,TRBJ2-7,TGCGCCAGCAGCCAAGGGCTAGCGGGAGCCTACGAGCAGTACTTC,CASSQGLAGAYEQYF
TRBD2,TRBV6-2/TRBV6-3,-,TRBJ2-1,TGTGCCAGCAGTTACCGGGTATTTATCGGACTAGCGGGATACAATGAGCAGTTCTTC,CASSYRVFIGLAGYNEQFF
-,TRBV10-2,many,TRBJ2-1,TGCGCCAGCAGTGCGGGGAATGAGCAGTTCTTC,CASSAGNEQFF
-,TRBV5-6,-,TRBJ2-7,TGTGCCAGCAGCTTGACTGGCGGGTCCCTCTCCTACGAGCAGTACTTC,CASSLTGGSLSYEQYF
TRBD2,TRBV28,few,TRBJ2-1,TGTGCCAGCAGTCTGCCTCTAGCGGGAGGTTATCTAGATGAGCAGTTCTTC,CASSLPLAGGYLDEQFF
-,TRBV20-1,many,TRBJ1-1,TGCAGTGCGCGGACAGAAATTGAAGCTTTCTTT,CSARTEIEAFF
-,TRBV3-1,few,TRBJ1-1,TGTGCCAGCAGCCACGAACCGGGGCCTAACACTGAAGCTTTCTTT,CASSHEPGPNTEAFF
-,TRBV5-6,many,TRBJ2-7,TGTGCCAGCAGCTTGTCGGCAGGGGACGAGCAGTACTTC,CASSLSAGDEQYF
-,TRBV20-1,many,TRBJ2-1,TGCAGTGCTGGCCGGGACCGACTCTTCAATGAGCAGTTCTTC,CSAGRDRLFNEQFF
-,TRBV7-9,many,TRBJ2-7,TGTGCCAGCAGCTTGGTCAGTACAGGTTCCCACGAGCAGTACTTC,CASSLVSTGSHEQYF
-,TRBV29-1,many,TRBJ1-3,TGCAGCGTTGAATACTCAACTGGAAACACCATATATTTT,CSVEYSTGNTIYF
TRBD1,TRBV18,many,TRBJ2-1,TGTGCCAGCTCGCAGGGGGTCTCCTACAATGAGCAGTTCTTC,CASSQGVSYNEQFF
-,TRBV10-3,many,TRBJ2-1,TGTGCCATCAGTGAGACTAGACCATTAAACAATGAGCAGTTCTTC,CAISETRPLNNEQFF
-,TRBV10-3,few,TRBJ2-7,TGTGCCATCAGTGACCGCAAAAGATACGAGCAGTACTTC,CAISDRKRYEQYF
-,TRBV7-3,many,TRBJ2-1,TGTGCCAGCAGCTTGGGCCCCAAGACCAATGAGCAGTTCTTC,CASSLGPKTNEQFF
-,TRBV7-2,many,TRBJ2-2,TGTGCCAGCAGCTTACCCACCGGGGAGCTGTTTTTT,CASSLPTGELFF
-,TRBV7-9,few,TRBJ1-2,TGTGCCAGCAGCTTATCCGACAGCCATGGCTACACCTTC,CASSLSDSHGYTF
-,TRBV12-3/TRBV12-4,-,TRBJ1-5,TGTGCCAGCAGTTCGTATGCGGGGCATAGCAATCAGCCCCAGCATTTT,CASSSYAGHSNQPQHF
-,TRBV20-1,many,TRBJ2-5,TGCAGTGCTAGGGTCTCGGTCCTAGAAGAGACCCAGTACTTC,CSARVSVLEETQYF
-,TRBV18,many,TRBJ1-2,TGTGCCAGCTCACAGCAGGGTGACTATGGCTACACCTTC,CASSQQGDYGYTF
-,TRBV20-1,-,TRBJ2-4,TGCAGTGCTATTGGACAGAAAGCCAAAAACATTCAGTACTTC,CSAIGQKAKNIQYF
-,TRBV20-1,many,TRBJ2-2,TGCAGTGCCCCGGAAGGGAACACCGGGGAGCTGTTTTTT,CSAPEGNTGELFF
TRBD1,TRBV14,many,TRBJ1-1,TGTGCCGCTCCAATTTGGGGACAGGGCCCTTACATGAACACTGAAGCTTTCTTT,CAAPIWGQGPYMNTEAFF
-,TRBV4-3,many,TRBJ2-1,TGCGCCAGCAGCCAAGACGGGCAGATTGAGCAGTTCTTC,CASSQDGQIEQFF
-,TRBV5-8,many,TRBJ1-1,TGTGCCAGCAGTCCCTCGTCCCTCGAAGCTTTCTTT,CASSPSSLEAFF
-,TRBV28,few,TRBJ2-5,TGTGCCAGCAGTTTTGGCGGGACCCAGTACTTC,CASSFGGTQYF
-,TRBV10-1,few,TRBJ2-1,TGCGCCAGCAGTGAGAGAGGGGGATCCTACAATGAGCAGTTCTTC,CASSERGGSYNEQFF
-,TRBV20-1,many,TRBJ1-6,TGCAGTGCTTCCGGGACCCTGGTATATTCACCCCTCCACTTT,CSASGTLVYSPLHF
-,TRBV4-3,-,TRBJ2-7,TGCGCCAGCAGCCAATTGAACGGGAACTACGAGCAGTACTTC,CASSQLNGNYEQYF
-,TRBV7-3,few,TRBJ2-2,TGTGCCAGCAGCCCTGACAGGTCTGGGAACACCGGGGAGCTGTTTTTT,CASSPDRSGNTGELFF
-,TRBV4-1,many,TRBJ1-4,TGCGCCAGCAGCCGATTGTCATCGATCCAGAGGGCGTCGGCTAATGAAAAACTGTTTTTT,CASSRLSSIQRASANEKLFF
-,TRBV7-9,-,TRBJ2-7,TGTGCCAGCAGCTTAGCACAGGGTGGCGACGAGCAGTACTTC,CASSLAQGGDEQYF
-,TRBV28,few,TRBJ1-1,TGTGCCAGCAGGAGCCGGGACCCCGGTACTGAAGCTTTCTTT,CASRSRDPGTEAFF
TRBD1,TRBV20-1,many,TRBJ1-2,TGCAGTGCCTCTAGACAGGGATCTGGCTACACCTTC,CSASRQGSGYTF
TRBD2,TRBV11-2,many,TRBJ2-3,TGTGCCAGCAGCTCCGAAGCGGGACTAGCTGCAGATACGCAGTATTTT,CASSSEAGLAADTQYF
-,TRBV4-3,-,TRBJ1-1,TGCGCCAGCAGCCAAGATCTGGTGGGGACTGAAGCTTTCTTT,CASSQDLVGTEAFF
TRBD1,TRBV5-1,many,TRBJ2-6,TGCGCCAGCAGCCTCACCCGACAGGGGGTAGGGTCTGGGGCCAACGTCCTGACTTTC,CASSLTRQGVGSGANVLTF
TRBD1,TRBV10-3,many,TRBJ1-5,TGTGCCATCAGTATGGGACAGGGTAGCAATCAGCCCCAGCATTTT,CAISMGQGSNQPQHF